A single T cell receptor beta chain is shown here with its context. J lost 5 bases, V lost 6 bases, and 10 bases had no gene match. The CDR3 covers 15 residues. From germline, CDR1 is MNHEY and CDR2 SVGAGI. These data come from a study of blood T cell repertoires in COVID-19. Overall study context: In each case, the material was cDNA or gDNA derived from T cells, B-cell-depleted T cells, or PBMCs.

Libraries were prepared by immunoSEQ multiplex PCR; TCRdb keeps only in-frame clonotypes and omits some of them. The table shows about 370,000 clones, with 80% to 90% occurring only once. The sample taken for sequencing was peripheral blood. The chain uses TRBV6-5 and TRBJ1-1, with 9 bases lining up with TRBD1. This sequence originates from a woman in her twenties or thirties with COVID-19, enrolled during active disease. The CDR3 DNA reads as TGTGCCAGCAGAGTGGGGACAGGGCTTCGGACTGAAGCTTTCTTT. This translates into CASRVGTGLRTEAFF.